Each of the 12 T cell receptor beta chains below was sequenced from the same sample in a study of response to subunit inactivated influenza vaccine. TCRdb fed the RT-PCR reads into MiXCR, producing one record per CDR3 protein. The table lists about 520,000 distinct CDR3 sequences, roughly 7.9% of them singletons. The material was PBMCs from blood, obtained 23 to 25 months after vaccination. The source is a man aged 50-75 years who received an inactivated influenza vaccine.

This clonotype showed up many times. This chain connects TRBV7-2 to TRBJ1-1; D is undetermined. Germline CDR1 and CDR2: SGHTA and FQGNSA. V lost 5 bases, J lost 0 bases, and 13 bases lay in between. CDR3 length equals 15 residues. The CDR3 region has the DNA TGTGCCAGCAGCCTCGATTATAATATGAACACTGAAGCTTTCTTT. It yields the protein CASSLDYNMNTEAFF. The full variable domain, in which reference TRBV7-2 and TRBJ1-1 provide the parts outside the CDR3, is GAGVSQSPSNKVTEKGKDVELRCDPISGHTALYWYRQSLGQGLEFLIYFQGNSAPDKSGLPSDRFSAERTGGSVSTLTIQRTQQEDSAVYLCASSLDYNMNTEAFFGQGTRLTVV.

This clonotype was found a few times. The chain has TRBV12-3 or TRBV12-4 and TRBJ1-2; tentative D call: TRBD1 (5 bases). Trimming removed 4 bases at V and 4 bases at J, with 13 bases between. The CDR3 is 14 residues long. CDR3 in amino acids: CASSSLGLTYGYTF. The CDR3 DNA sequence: TGTGCCAGCAGTTCCCTGGGACTGACCTATGGCTACACCTTC.

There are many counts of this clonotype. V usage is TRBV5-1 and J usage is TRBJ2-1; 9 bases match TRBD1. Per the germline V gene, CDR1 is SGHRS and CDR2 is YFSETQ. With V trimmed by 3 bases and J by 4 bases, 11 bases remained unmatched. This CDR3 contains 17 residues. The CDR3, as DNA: TGCGCCAGCAGCTCAACAGGGGGCGCGGGATCGTACAATGAGCAGTTCTTC. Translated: CASSSTGGAGSYNEQFF.

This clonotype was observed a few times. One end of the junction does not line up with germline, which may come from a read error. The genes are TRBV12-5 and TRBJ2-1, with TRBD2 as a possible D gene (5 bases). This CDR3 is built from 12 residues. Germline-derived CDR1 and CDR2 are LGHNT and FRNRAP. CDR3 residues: CASGSAGNKQFF. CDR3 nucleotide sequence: TGTGCTAGTGGTTCCGCGGGCAATAAGCAGTTCTTC.

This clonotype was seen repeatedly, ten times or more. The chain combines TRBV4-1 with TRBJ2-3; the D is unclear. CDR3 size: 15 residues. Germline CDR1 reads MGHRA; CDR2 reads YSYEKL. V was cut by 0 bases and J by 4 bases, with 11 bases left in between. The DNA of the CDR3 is TGCGCCAGCAGCCAAGAAGGCAGCGTAGCAGATACGCAGTATTTT. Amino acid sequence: CASSQEGSVADTQYF.

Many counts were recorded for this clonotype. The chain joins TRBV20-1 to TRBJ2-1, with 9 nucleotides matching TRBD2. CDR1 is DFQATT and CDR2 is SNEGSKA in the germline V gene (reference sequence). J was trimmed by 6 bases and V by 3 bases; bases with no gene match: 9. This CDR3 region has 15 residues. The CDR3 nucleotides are TGCAGTGCTAGCTGGGCTAGCGGGACGCTCAATGAGCAGTTCTTC. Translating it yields CSASWASGTLNEQFF.

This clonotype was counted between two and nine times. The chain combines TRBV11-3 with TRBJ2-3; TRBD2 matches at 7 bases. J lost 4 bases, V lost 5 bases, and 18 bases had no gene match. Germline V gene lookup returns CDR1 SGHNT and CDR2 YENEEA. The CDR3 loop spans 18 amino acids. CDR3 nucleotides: TGTGCCAGCAGCATCATGAGCAGCGTGGCTAGCGGAGCAGATACGCAGTATTTT. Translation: CASSIMSSVASGADTQYF.

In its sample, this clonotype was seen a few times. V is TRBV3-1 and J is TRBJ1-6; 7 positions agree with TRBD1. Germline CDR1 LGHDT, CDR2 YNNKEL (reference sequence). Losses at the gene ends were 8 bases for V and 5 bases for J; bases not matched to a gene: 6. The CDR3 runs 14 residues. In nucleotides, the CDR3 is TGTGCCAGCCGAGGGACAGCGGATAATTCACCCCTCCACTTT. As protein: CASRGTADNSPLHF.

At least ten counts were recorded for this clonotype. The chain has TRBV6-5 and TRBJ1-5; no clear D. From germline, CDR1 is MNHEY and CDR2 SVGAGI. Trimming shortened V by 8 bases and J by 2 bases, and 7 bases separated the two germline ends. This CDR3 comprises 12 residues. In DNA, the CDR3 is TGTGCCAGCTCCGGCCGCAATCAGCCCCAGCATTTT. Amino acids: CASSGRNQPQHF.

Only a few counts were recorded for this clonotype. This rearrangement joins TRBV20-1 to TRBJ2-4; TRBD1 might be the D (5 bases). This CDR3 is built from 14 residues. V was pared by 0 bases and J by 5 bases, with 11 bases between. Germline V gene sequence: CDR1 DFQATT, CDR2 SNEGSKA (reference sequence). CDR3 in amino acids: CSARDQGVQNIQYF. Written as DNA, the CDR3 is TGCAGTGCTAGAGATCAAGGGGTCCAAAACATTCAGTACTTC.

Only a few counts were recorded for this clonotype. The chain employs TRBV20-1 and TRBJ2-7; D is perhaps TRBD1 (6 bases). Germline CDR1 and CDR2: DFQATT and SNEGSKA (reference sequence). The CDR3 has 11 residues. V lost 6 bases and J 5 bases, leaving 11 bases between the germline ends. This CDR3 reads CSAVGQNEQYF. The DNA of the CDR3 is TGCAGTGCAGTCGGACAGAACGAGCAGTACTTC.

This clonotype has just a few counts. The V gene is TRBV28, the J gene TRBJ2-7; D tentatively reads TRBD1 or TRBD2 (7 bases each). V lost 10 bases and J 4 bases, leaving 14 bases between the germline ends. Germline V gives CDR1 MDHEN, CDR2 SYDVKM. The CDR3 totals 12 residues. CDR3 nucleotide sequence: TGTGCCACCCAGGGGGGGATTTACGAGCAGTACTTC. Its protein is CATQGGIYEQYF.